This T cell receptor beta chain is drawn from a study of CD8+ T cells in alopecia areata. RNA, once extracted, was reverse transcribed into cDNA for use as the sequencing template. Data came from immunoSEQ multiplex PCR; TCRdb stores just in-frame clones and leaves some out. The sample carries 170,000 or so clones, around 58% recorded once. Documented treatment: oral pan-JAK inhibitor, 5-10 mg twice daily. V was shortened by 5 bases and J by 6 bases, with 11 bases between the two germline ends. The CDR3 is made up of 12 amino acids. Germline V gene data show CDR1 as MNHEY and CDR2 as SMNVEV (reference sequence).

The chain couples TRBV27 to TRBJ2-7; no clear D. The sample in question was CD8+ T cells sorted from blood, obtained at week 24, from a patient treated with tofacitinib. The clonotype was recovered from a human donor with alopecia areata. The CDR3 here is CASSRSLREQYF. In DNA, the CDR3 is TGTGCCAGCAGTCGGAGCCTTCGCGAGCAGTACTTC.